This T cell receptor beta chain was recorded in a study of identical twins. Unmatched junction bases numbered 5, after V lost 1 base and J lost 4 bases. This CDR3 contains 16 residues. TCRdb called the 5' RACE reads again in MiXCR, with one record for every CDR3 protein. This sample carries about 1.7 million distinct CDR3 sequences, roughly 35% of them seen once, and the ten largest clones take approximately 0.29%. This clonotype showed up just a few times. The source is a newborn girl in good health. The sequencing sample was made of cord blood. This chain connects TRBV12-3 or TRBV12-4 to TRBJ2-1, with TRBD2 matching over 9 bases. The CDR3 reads CASSLVYSGGYNEQFF. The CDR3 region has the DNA TGTGCCAGCAGTTTAGTGTACAGCGGGGGGTACAATGAGCAGTTCTTC.